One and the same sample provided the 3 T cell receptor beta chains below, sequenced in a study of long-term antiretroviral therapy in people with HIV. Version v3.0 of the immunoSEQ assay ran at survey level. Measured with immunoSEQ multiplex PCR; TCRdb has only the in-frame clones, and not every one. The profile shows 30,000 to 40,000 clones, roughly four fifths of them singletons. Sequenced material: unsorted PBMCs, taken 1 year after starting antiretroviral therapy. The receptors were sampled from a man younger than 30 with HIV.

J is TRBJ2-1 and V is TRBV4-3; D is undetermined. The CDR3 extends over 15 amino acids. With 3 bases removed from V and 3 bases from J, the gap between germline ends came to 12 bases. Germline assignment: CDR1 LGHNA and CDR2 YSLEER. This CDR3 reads CASSQEISNYNEQFF. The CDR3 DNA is TGCGCCAGCAGCCAGGAGATCAGTAACTACAATGAGCAGTTCTTC.

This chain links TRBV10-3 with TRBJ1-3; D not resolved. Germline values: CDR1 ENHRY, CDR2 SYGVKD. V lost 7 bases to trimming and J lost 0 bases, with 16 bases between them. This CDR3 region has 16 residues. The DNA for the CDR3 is TGTGCCATCACCTCCCCCGACGGCCGCTCTGGAAACACCATATATTTT. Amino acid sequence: CAITSPDGRSGNTIYF.

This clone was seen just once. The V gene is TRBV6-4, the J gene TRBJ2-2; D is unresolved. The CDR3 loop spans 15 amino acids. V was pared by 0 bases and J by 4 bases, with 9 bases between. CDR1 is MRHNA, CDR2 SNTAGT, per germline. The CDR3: CASSDSIATTGELFF. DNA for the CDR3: TGTGCCAGCAGTGACTCGATTGCGACCACCGGGGAGCTGTTTTTT.